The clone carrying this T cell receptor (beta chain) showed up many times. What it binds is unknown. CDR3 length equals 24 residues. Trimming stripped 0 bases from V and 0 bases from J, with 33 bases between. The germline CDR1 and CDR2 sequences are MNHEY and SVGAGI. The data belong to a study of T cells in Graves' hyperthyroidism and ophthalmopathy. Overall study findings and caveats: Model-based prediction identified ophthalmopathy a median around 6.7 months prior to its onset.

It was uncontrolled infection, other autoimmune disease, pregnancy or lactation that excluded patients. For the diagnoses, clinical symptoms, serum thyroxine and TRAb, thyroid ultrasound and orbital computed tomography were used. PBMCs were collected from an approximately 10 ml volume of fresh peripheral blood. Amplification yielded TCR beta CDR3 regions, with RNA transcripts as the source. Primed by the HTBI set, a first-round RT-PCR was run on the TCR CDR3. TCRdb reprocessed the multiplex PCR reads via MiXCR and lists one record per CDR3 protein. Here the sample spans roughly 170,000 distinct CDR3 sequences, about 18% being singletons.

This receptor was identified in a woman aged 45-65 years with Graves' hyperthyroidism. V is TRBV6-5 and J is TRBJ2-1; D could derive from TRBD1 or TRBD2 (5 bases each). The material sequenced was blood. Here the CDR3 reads CASSYSRVYNPGRNPRSSYNEQFF. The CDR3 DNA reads TGTGCCAGCAGTTACTCCCGAGTTTATAACCCGGGACGTAACCCCAGGAGCTCCTACAATGAGCAGTTCTTC.